This T cell receptor (beta chain) is drawn from a study of blood T cell repertoires in COVID-19. In the study overall: Sites in the United States, Italy and Spain provided acute and convalescent COVID-19 samples. T cells, B-cell-depleted T cells, or PBMCs supplied cDNA or gDNA.

The CDR3 sequence is 15 residues long. V dropped 2 bases and J dropped 5; count of bases not matched to a gene: 5. Looked up from germline, CDR1 is MNHEY and CDR2 is SMNVEV (reference sequence). Data came from immunoSEQ multiplex PCR; TCRdb stores just in-frame clones and leaves some out. The table records about 250,000 clones, around nine tenths of them present only once. The sample consisted of peripheral blood. The receptor was isolated from a woman in her forties who had recovered from COVID-19. This chain connects TRBV27 to TRBJ2-5, with 10 bases that match TRBD1. DNA for the CDR3: TGTGCCAGCAGTTTACTAAGGGACAGGGGTGAGACCCAGTACTTC. Its protein is CASSLLRDRGETQYF.